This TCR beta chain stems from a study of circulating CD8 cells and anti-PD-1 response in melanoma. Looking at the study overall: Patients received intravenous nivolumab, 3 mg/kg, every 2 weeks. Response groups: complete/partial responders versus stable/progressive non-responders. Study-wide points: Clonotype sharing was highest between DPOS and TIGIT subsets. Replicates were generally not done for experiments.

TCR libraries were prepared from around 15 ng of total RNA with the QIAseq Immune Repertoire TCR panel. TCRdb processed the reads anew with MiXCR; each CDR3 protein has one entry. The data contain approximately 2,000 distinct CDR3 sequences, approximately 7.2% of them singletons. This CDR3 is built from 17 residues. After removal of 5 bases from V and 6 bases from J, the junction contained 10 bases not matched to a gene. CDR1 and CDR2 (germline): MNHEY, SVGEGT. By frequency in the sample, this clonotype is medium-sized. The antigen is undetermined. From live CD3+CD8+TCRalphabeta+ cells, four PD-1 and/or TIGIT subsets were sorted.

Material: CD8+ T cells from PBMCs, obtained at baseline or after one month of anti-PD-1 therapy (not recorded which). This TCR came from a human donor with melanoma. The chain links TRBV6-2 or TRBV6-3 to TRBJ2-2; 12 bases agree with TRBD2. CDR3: CASSRLAGELKAGELFF. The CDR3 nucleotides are TGTGCCAGCAGTCGACTAGCGGGAGAACTTAAGGCCGGGGAGCTGTTTTTT.